This note documents a single T cell receptor (beta chain) sequence. Its specificity is not known. This sample is part of a study of cytomegalovirus exposure and HLA in healthy donors. Whole-study findings and limits: Among immune exposure information, only CMV serostatus was available. For most subjects, TCR beta sequences were reported to predict HLA-A and HLA-B alleles with accuracy. Follow-up analysis found HLA locus-dependent TCR association rates, highest for DRB1 and lowest for HLA-C.

Both 60 Vbeta primers and 13 Jbeta primers went into the PCR. Per the authors' pipeline: In a later analysis, the count reached 74 million or so unique TCR beta chains, with around 10 million shared. Libraries were prepared by immunoSEQ multiplex PCR; TCRdb keeps only in-frame clonotypes and omits some of them. The V and J calls and clone size were taken over from that table, and D and trimming were inferred from the DNA. Of about 140,000 clones detected, roughly four fifths appear once; the ten largest clones hold 1.4% to 1.5%. Germline V gene lookup returns CDR1 MGHRA and CDR2 YSYEKL. CDR3 length: 16 amino acids. Trimming cost V 4 bases and J 7 bases; bases outside gene matches: 7.

This sequence was found in a young man in good health and CMV-seropositive. The specimen sequenced was PBMCs. The chain is built from TRBV4-1 and TRBJ2-1, with 13 positions matching TRBD2. The CDR3 region is CASSRGLAGVVNEQFF. Written as DNA, the CDR3 is TGCGCCAGCAGCCGAGGACTAGCGGGGGTGGTGAATGAGCAGTTCTTC.